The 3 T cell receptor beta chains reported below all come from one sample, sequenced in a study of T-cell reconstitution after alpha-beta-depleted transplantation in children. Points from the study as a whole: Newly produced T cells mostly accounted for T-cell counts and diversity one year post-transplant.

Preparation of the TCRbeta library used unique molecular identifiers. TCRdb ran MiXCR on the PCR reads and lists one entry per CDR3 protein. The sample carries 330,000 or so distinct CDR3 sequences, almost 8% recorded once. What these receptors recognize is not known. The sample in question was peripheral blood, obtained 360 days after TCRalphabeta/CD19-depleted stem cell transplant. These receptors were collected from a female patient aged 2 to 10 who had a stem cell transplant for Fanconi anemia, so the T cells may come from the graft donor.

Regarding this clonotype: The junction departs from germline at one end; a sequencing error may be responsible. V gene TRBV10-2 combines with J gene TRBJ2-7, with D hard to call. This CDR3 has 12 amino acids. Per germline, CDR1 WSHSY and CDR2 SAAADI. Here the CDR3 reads CASSEYALEPYF. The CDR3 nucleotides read TGCGCCAGCAGTGAGTACGCCCTAGAGCCGTACTTC.

CDR3 DNA sequence: TGTGCCAGCAGCTTAACGGGGGGGCCTAACGGGGAGCTGTTTTTT. It translates to CASSLTGGPNGELFF. The chain couples TRBV7-3 to TRBJ2-2, with D tentatively TRBD2 (7 bases). The CDR3 runs to 15 residues. CDR1 is SGHTA, CDR2 FQGTGA, per germline. V was pared by 0 bases and J by 7 bases, with 12 bases between.

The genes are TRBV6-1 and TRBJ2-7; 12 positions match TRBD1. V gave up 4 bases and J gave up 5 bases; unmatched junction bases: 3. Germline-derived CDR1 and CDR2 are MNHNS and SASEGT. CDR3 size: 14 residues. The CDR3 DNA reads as TGTGCCAGCAGTGGGGACAGGGGGCTGGACGAGCAGTACTTC. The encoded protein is CASSGDRGLDEQYF.